Shown below are 28 T cell receptor beta chains from a single sample sequenced in a study of lymphopenia after photon versus proton radiotherapy. Sequencing was performed with immunoSEQ multiplex PCR; in TCRdb, only in-frame clones are kept and a portion is missing. Among 15,000 to 20,000 clones listed, 70% to 90% were seen once. The sequencing here drew on peripheral blood, taken from a patient treated with proton-based radiotherapy. The source of these receptors is a woman aged 55-75 years with cholangiocarcinoma. Some clones in this sample may be carry-over from other donors' samples.

The genes are TRBV7-2 and TRBJ1-1; perhaps TRBD1 as D (5 bases). In germline, CDR1 is SGHTA, CDR2 FQGNSA. With 2 bases removed from V and 4 bases from J, the gap between germline ends came to 14 bases. This CDR3 is built from 15 residues. CDR3 residues: CASSLWTGGVTEAFF. The CDR3 DNA reads TGTGCCAGCAGCTTATGGACTGGGGGTGTCACTGAAGCTTTCTTT.

V and J are TRBV5-1 and TRBJ2-5; 7 bases align to TRBD2. The CDR3 covers 14 residues. V was clipped by 4 bases and J by 0 bases; unmatched bases: 3. Per germline, CDR1 SGHRS and CDR2 YFSETQ. Written as DNA, the CDR3 is TGCGCCAGCAGCCTCAGCGGGGACCAAGAGACCCAGTACTTC. Its protein is CASSLSGDQETQYF.

The genes are TRBV6-1 and TRBJ2-7, with D unclear. The CDR3 has 13 residues. The germline V and J ends were trimmed by 7 bases and 6 bases, with 16 bases remaining between them. The germline CDR1 and CDR2 sequences are MNHNS and SASEGT. The CDR3 DNA is TGTGCCAGCACCGCCGGGCCCCGGGTCGAGCAGTACTTC. Protein sequence: CASTAGPRVEQYF.

The chain couples TRBV7-2 to TRBJ2-2, with 10 bases matching TRBD1. The CDR3 has 15 amino acids. Looked up from germline, CDR1 is SGHTA and CDR2 is FQGNSA. Losses at the gene ends were 7 bases for V and 4 bases for J; bases not matched to a gene: 6. This chain's CDR3 is CASTRDRGGTGELFF. As DNA, the CDR3 is TGTGCCAGCACCCGGGACAGGGGTGGCACCGGGGAGCTGTTTTTT.

The rearrangement joins TRBV5-1 to TRBJ2-1; TRBD2 matches at 9 bases. CDR1 SGHRS and CDR2 YFSETQ come from the germline V gene. This CDR3 contains 14 residues. The V segment lost 4 bases and the J segment 8 bases; nucleotides outside the gene matches: 7. CDR3 coding DNA: TGCGCCAGCAGCGGTCTAGCGGGGTTGGATGAGCAGTTCTTC. This codes for CASSGLAGLDEQFF. The full variable domain, with the rest looked up from reference TRBV5-1 and TRBJ2-1, is KAGVTQTPRYLIKTRGQQVTLSCSPISGHRSVSWYQQTPGQGLQFLFEYFSETQRNKGNFPGRFSGRQFSNSRSEMNVSTLELGDSALYLCASSGLAGLDEQFFGPGTRLTVL.

The CDR3 region has the DNA TGCGCCAGCAGCTTGGGACTAGCGGTGGGCACAGATACGCAGTATTTT. This gives the protein CASSLGLAVGTDTQYF. The chain employs TRBV5-1 and TRBJ2-3; 9 nucleotides match TRBD2. Unmatched junction bases numbered 3, after V lost 0 bases and J lost 1 base. CDR3 length: 16 amino acids. Germline V CDR1 and CDR2: SGHRS, YFSETQ.

The J gene is TRBJ2-4, the V gene TRBV10-1; 14 bases match TRBD2. CDR1 and CDR2 (germline): WNHNN, SYGVQD (reference sequence). This CDR3 comprises 20 residues. Trimming removed 2 bases from V and 2 bases from J; junction bases left unmatched: 11. CDR3 region: CASSEPTGTSGSRPKNIQYF. Here the CDR3 DNA reads TGCGCCAGCAGTGAGCCAACCGGGACTAGCGGGAGCAGACCCAAAAACATTCAGTACTTC.

V and J are TRBV18 and TRBJ2-5; D ambiguous. Deletions cut 3 bases from V and 2 bases from J, with 1 base between. CDR1 and CDR2 (germline): KGHSH, LQKENI. CDR3 length equals 11 residues. The CDR3 DNA sequence: TGTGCCAGCTCACCGCAAGAGACCCAGTACTTC. It specifies CASSPQETQYF.

The chain is built from TRBV15 and TRBJ2-1; D unresolved. CDR3 length equals 14 residues. CDR1 and CDR2 from the germline V gene are LNHNV and YYDKDF (reference sequence). The V gene lost 6 bases and the J gene lost 5 bases, with 14 bases spanning the gap. The CDR3 here is CATRTHPPNNEQFF. In DNA form, the CDR3 reads TGTGCCACCAGAACGCACCCGCCAAACAATGAGCAGTTCTTC.

The chain recombines TRBV4-3 with TRBJ2-1; 10 bases match TRBD2. CDR3 length equals 18 residues. V was clipped by 2 bases and J by 0 bases; unmatched bases: 7. Germline CDR1 is LGHNA and CDR2 is YSLEER. The DNA of the CDR3 is TGCGCCAGCAGCCAATGGACTAGCGGAATAAGCTCCTACAATGAGCAGTTCTTC. It translates to CASSQWTSGISSYNEQFF.

The chain has TRBV27 and TRBJ2-1, with D perhaps TRBD2 (5 bases). Trimming took 2 bases from V and 0 from J, leaving 8 bases between them. Germline loops: CDR1 MNHEY, CDR2 SMNVEV (reference sequence). This CDR3 contains 15 residues. The CDR3 spells CASSLGGSSYNEQFF. As DNA, the CDR3 is TGTGCCAGCAGTTTAGGAGGCAGCTCCTACAATGAGCAGTTCTTC.

This clone showed up just once. The chain employs TRBV10-1 and TRBJ2-3, with D uncertain. The germline V gene has CDR1 WNHNN and CDR2 SYGVQD (reference sequence). The CDR3 length is 15 residues. V gave up 4 bases and J gave up 3 bases, with 14 bases separating them. Here the CDR3 DNA reads TGCGCCAGCAGTGGGACGAAGGGCTGGACAGATACGCAGTATTTT. It specifies CASSGTKGWTDTQYF.

The V call is TRBV6-1, the J call TRBJ2-7; TRBD2 might be the D (5 bases). Germline CDR1 and CDR2: MNHNS and SASEGT. V lost 6 bases and J lost 7, with 19 bases in between. The CDR3 runs to 14 residues. This CDR3 is CASRPGSLLGEQYF. The CDR3 DNA reads as TGTGCCAGCAGGCCGGGGTCGCTGCTCGGTGAGCAGTACTTC.

This sequence joins TRBV29-1 and TRBJ1-2, with 9 bases lining up with TRBD1. The germline V gene has CDR1 SQVTM and CDR2 ANQGSEA. J gave up 6 bases and V 6 bases, and 5 bases lay outside the gene matches. The CDR3 consists of 12 residues. The CDR3 is CSVEDRGHGYTF. The CDR3 DNA reads TGCAGCGTGGAGGACAGGGGCCATGGCTACACCTTC.

V gene TRBV5-4 combines with J gene TRBJ2-1; the match to TRBD2 covers 12 bases. With 3 bases clipped from V and 8 bases from J, the junction kept 9 bases outside the gene matches. Germline CDR1 is SGHNT and CDR2 is YYREEE (reference sequence). There are 16 residues in the CDR3. The CDR3 bases are TGTGCCAGCAGCTCCCTGACTAGCGGGGGTTTGGATGAGCAGTTCTTC. Translating it yields CASSSLTSGGLDEQFF.

This clone was counted a few times. The chain has TRBV6-5 and TRBJ1-2; D may be TRBD1 (6 bases). The CDR3 consists of 13 residues. Looked up from germline, CDR1 is MNHEY and CDR2 is SVGAGI. With 5 bases removed from V and 8 bases from J, the gap between germline ends came to 15 bases. The CDR3 loop reads CASSQGTQRGYTF. CDR3 coding DNA: TGTGCCAGCAGTCAGGGGACCCAAAGGGGCTACACCTTC.

The chain recombines TRBV7-2 with TRBJ2-1, with a weak D call TRBD2 (5 bases). V lost 5 bases, J lost 0 bases, and 17 bases lay in between. The CDR3 is 17 amino acids. Germline V gene lookup returns CDR1 SGHTA and CDR2 FQGNSA. DNA of the CDR3: TGTGCCAGCAGCCGTGAGAGGGCCCGAGTCTCCTACAATGAGCAGTTCTTC. As protein: CASSRERARVSYNEQFF.

The genes are TRBV18 and TRBJ1-2, with 7 bases that match TRBD1. The J segment lost 8 bases and the V segment lost 6 bases, leaving 15 bases of the junction unmatched. Germline-derived CDR1 and CDR2 are KGHSH and LQKENI. This CDR3 is 15 amino acids long. In DNA, the CDR3 is TGTGCCAGCTCGGACAGACAGGGACCTCCGGAGGGCTACACCTTC. It codes for CASSDRQGPPEGYTF.

The J gene is TRBJ2-7, the V gene TRBV7-8; TRBD2 is a possible D gene (5 bases). V lost 2 bases to trimming and J lost 1 base, with 18 bases between them. Germline assignment: CDR1 SGHVS and CDR2 FQNEAQ. CDR3 length: 17 amino acids. The CDR3: CASSLSTAEVGSYEQYF. CDR3 nucleotides: TGTGCCAGCAGCTTAAGTACTGCGGAGGTCGGATCCTACGAGCAGTACTTC.

This clone was recorded only once. J is TRBJ1-2 and V is TRBV10-3; D remains ambiguous. Germline CDR1 and CDR2: ENHRY and SYGVKD. V lost 0 bases and J 1 base, leaving 6 bases between the germline ends. The CDR3 length is 14 residues. The CDR3 sequence is CAISESGSNYGYTF. Here the CDR3 DNA reads TGTGCCATCAGTGAGTCGGGCAGTAACTATGGCTACACCTTC.

This chain joins TRBV7-2 and TRBJ2-7; possibly TRBD2 for D (5 bases). The CDR3 is made up of 13 amino acids. The V end lost 1 base, the J end lost 4 bases, and 8 bases lay between the germline ends. CDR1 is SGHTA and CDR2 is FQGNSA in the germline V gene. CDR3 sequence reads: CASSLEAEYEQYF. The CDR3 nucleotides are TGTGCCAGCAGCTTAGAAGCGGAGTACGAGCAGTACTTC.

V and J are TRBV5-1 and TRBJ2-5; TRBD2 agrees at 11 bases. This CDR3 has 20 residues. V lost 6 bases to trimming and J lost 5 bases; unmatched junction nucleotides: 24. Germline lookup yields CDR1 SGHRS and CDR2 YFSETQ. CDR3 coding DNA: TGCGCCAGCACCCGCGAAGCCGTCGGGACTAGCGGCTCTCGGAGGGAGACCCAGTACTTC. It is translated as CASTREAVGTSGSRRETQYF. The full variable domain, rest sourced from reference TRBV5-1 and TRBJ2-5, is KAGVTQTPRYLIKTRGQQVTLSCSPISGHRSVSWYQQTPGQGLQFLFEYFSETQRNKGNFPGRFSGRQFSNSRSEMNVSTLELGDSALYLCASTREAVGTSGSRRETQYFGPGTRLLVL.

This chain joins TRBV4-1 and TRBJ2-1; possible D gene TRBD1, 6 bases. V was trimmed by 0 bases and J by 6 bases, leaving 15 bases between them. CDR3 size: 16 residues. Looked up from germline, CDR1 is MGHRA and CDR2 is YSYEKL. CDR3 loop: CASSQETGLGGNEQFF. CDR3 DNA: TGCGCCAGCAGCCAAGAAACTGGATTAGGGGGCAATGAGCAGTTCTTC.

The chain couples TRBV5-1 to TRBJ2-5; 11 nucleotides match TRBD1. Germline assignment: CDR1 SGHRS and CDR2 YFSETQ. This CDR3 contains 16 residues. Unmatched junction bases numbered 5, after V lost 3 bases and J lost 1 base. In DNA form, the CDR3 reads TGCGCCAGCAGCTCCGGGACAGGGGGAATCCAAGAGACCCAGTACTTC. It specifies CASSSGTGGIQETQYF.

This chain links TRBV20-1 with TRBJ2-5; D is possibly TRBD1 (5 bases). With 8 bases removed from V and 7 bases from J, the gap between germline ends came to 11 bases. Germline V gene sequence: CDR1 DFQATT, CDR2 SNEGSKA (reference sequence). There are 10 residues in the CDR3. The chain's CDR3 is CSRGRGTQYF. DNA for the CDR3: TGCAGTCGAGGAAGGGGGACCCAGTACTTC.

J is TRBJ1-4 and V is TRBV7-9, with D maybe TRBD1 (6 bases). CDR1 is SEHNR and CDR2 is FQNEAQ in the germline V gene (reference sequence). The CDR3 is made up of 15 amino acids. Trimming pared 5 bases from V and 8 bases from J, leaving 18 bases between. Here the CDR3 reads CASSNTGLPAEKLFF. DNA of the CDR3: TGTGCCAGCAGCAACACAGGGCTGCCAGCCGAAAAACTGTTTTTT. Full variable domain (remainder filled in from reference TRBV7-9 and TRBJ1-4): DTGVSQNPRHKITKRGQNVTFRCDPISEHNRLYWYRQTLGQGPEFLTYFQNEAQLEKSRLLSDRFSAERPKGSFSTLEIQRTEQGDSAMYLCASSNTGLPAEKLFFGSGTQLSVL.

The J gene is TRBJ1-5, the V gene TRBV6-6; tentatively, D is TRBD1 (5 bases). Trimming took off 9 bases at V and 3 bases at J, with 9 bases between the two ends. Germline V gene lookup returns CDR1 MNHNY and CDR2 SVGAGI (reference sequence). The CDR3 is made up of 12 amino acids. In DNA form, the CDR3 reads TGTGCCAGTGGGACGGCCAATCAGCCCCAGCATTTT. The encoded protein is CASGTANQPQHF.

The CDR3 loop reads CASSPRQTGTGFYGYTF. The CDR3 coding sequence is TGTGCCAGCTCACCACGTCAAACCGGGACAGGGTTCTATGGCTACACCTTC. V and J are TRBV18 and TRBJ1-2; 9 bases are shared with TRBD1. The CDR3 is made up of 17 amino acids. Germline CDR1 is KGHSH and CDR2 is LQKENI. Trimming at V came to 1 base and at J to 4 bases, leaving 10 bases not matched to a gene.